The clone carrying this T cell receptor beta chain was found a few times. This sample stems from a study of blood T cell repertoires in COVID-19. The wider study: Donors in the United States, Italy and Spain gave samples during acute or convalescent COVID-19. PBMCs, B-cell-depleted T cells, or T cells were the source of the cDNA or gDNA that made up the material.

Per the germline V gene, CDR1 is SNHLY and CDR2 is FYNNEI. Trimming took 7 bases from V and 6 from J; bases not matched to a gene: 7. The CDR3 sequence is 15 residues long. In the source study's methods: Amplifying reference gene primers gave estimates of nucleated cell counts. Only in-frame clones appear in the TCRdb table, and some are missing; sequencing was by immunoSEQ multiplex PCR. V and J calls and clone size are as listed in that table; D and trimming were resolved from the DNA. Here the sample spans some 42,000 clones, under 90% being singletons. The chain has TRBV2 and TRBJ1-4; 11 nucleotides match TRBD1. What was sequenced was peripheral blood. The clonotype comes from a human donor in a cohort sampled during active COVID-19. Written as DNA, the CDR3 is TGTGCCAGCACCCGTGGGGGACAGGGGGATGAAAAACTGTTTTTT. Translated, it gives CASTRGGQGDEKLFF.